This record concerns one T cell receptor (beta chain) sequence. CDR1 and CDR2 (germline): MDHEN, SYDVKM. The CDR3 length is 16 residues. Germline trimming cut 3 bases from V and 1 base from J; bases unmatched to any gene: 5. TCRdb's copy holds only in-frame clones and misses some; the assay was immunoSEQ multiplex PCR. The sample yields 65,000 to 75,000 clones, about nine tenths seen once. The entry originates in a study of T cell changes during pregnancy in multiple sclerosis. The chain has TRBV28 and TRBJ1-1; 10 positions agree with TRBD1. This TCR was recovered from a female donor in good health, enrolled as a control in a pregnancy study. The sequenced sample was peripheral blood, obtained after pregnancy. The CDR3 loop is CASSFETGGWNTEAFF. Here the CDR3 DNA reads TGTGCCAGCAGTTTCGAGACAGGGGGCTGGAACACTGAAGCTTTCTTT.